The 27 T cell receptor beta chains below come from one sample, sequenced in a study of blood T cell repertoires in COVID-19 (dated by TCRdb to the early 2020s). Library creation used the immunoSEQ multiplex PCR assay. As stored in TCRdb, this immuneACCESS dataset retains in-frame rearrangements with V and J assigned. A fraction of the clones does not appear; measured against another copy, unresolved V genes explain less than half of the discrepancy, and the remainder lacks a known reason. Within this sample are approximately 220,000 clones, with roughly 84% of them counted one time only. Jointly, the top ten make up roughly 3% of the sample. Material: peripheral blood. The receptors derive from a woman aged 30 to 39 who had recovered from COVID-19.

This chain uses TRBV9 with TRBJ1-2; TRBD1 matches 10 bases. With V trimmed by 3 bases and J by 3 bases, 2 bases remained unmatched. Per the germline V gene, CDR1 is SGDLS and CDR2 is YYNGEE. This CDR3 region has 14 residues. This CDR3 is CASSATGGDYGYTF. CDR3 DNA: TGTGCCAGCAGCGCGACAGGGGGCGACTATGGCTACACCTTC.

This sequence joins TRBV5-6 and TRBJ2-5; TRBD1 aligns across 7 bases. After removal of 2 bases from V and 1 base from J, the junction contained 5 bases not matched to a gene. The CDR3 sequence is 15 residues long. CDR1 SGHDT and CDR2 YYEEEE come from the germline V gene. As DNA, the CDR3 is TGTGCCAGCAGCTTCGTCGACAGGGTCCAAGAGACCCAGTACTTC. This sequence encodes CASSFVDRVQETQYF.

This sequence joins TRBV6-5 and TRBJ1-1, with D possibly matching TRBD1 (5 bases). This CDR3 is 13 amino acids long. The V and J ends lost 11 bases and 4 bases respectively, with 17 bases between them. In germline, CDR1 is MNHEY, CDR2 SVGAGI. CDR3: CAARERGGTEAFF. The CDR3 DNA reads as TGTGCCGCCAGGGAGCGGGGGGGCACTGAAGCTTTCTTT.

The CDR3 is CASSLNSPQGGSGNTIYF. In DNA, the CDR3 is TGTGCCAGCAGCTTGAATTCGCCCCAGGGAGGCTCTGGAAACACCATATATTTT. The chain uses TRBV5-6 and TRBJ1-3; tentative D call: TRBD1 (5 bases). Germline assignment: CDR1 SGHDT and CDR2 YYEEEE. The CDR3 is 18 amino acids. V lost 1 base and J lost 0, with 17 bases in between.

The rearrangement joins TRBV6-5 to TRBJ1-1; no reliable D call. The CDR3 length is 14 residues. Germline loops: CDR1 MNHEY, CDR2 SVGAGI. Trimming cost V 2 bases and J 3 bases, with 10 bases left between them. CDR3 DNA: TGTGCCAGCAGTTACGGAGGGTGGGACACTGAAGCTTTCTTT. Its protein product is CASSYGGWDTEAFF.

The chain recombines TRBV7-9 with TRBJ2-1, with TRBD1 matching over 7 bases. The germline gives CDR1 SEHNR, CDR2 FQNEAQ (reference sequence). The CDR3 has 11 residues. J was trimmed by 12 bases and V by 1 base; bases with no gene match: 0. The CDR3 DNA is TGTGCCAGCAGCTTAGGACAGGGGCAGTTCTTC. Amino acid sequence: CASSLGQGQFF.

The V and J genes are TRBV5-1 and TRBJ2-1; tentatively, D is TRBD1 (6 bases). This CDR3 is 15 amino acids long. The V gene lost 3 bases and the J gene lost 4 bases, with 14 bases spanning the gap. In germline, CDR1 is SGHRS, CDR2 YFSETQ. The CDR3 loop reads CASSSQGISYNEQFF. CDR3 DNA sequence: TGCGCCAGCAGCTCCCAGGGGATATCATACAATGAGCAGTTCTTC.

The rearrangement joins TRBV27 to TRBJ2-1, with 8 positions matching TRBD1. Per germline, CDR1 MNHEY and CDR2 SMNVEV (reference sequence). The junction had 11 bases not matched to a gene; V was cut back by 6 bases and J by 7 bases. This CDR3 spans 15 amino acids. The CDR3 coding sequence is TGTGCCAGCAGGGCGGCCGGACAGGGATTTAATGAGCAGTTCTTC. It translates to CASRAAGQGFNEQFF.

This chain links TRBV12-3 or TRBV12-4 with TRBJ2-5, with 7 bases that match TRBD1. This CDR3 contains 13 residues. V lost 6 bases to trimming and J lost 5 bases; unmatched junction nucleotides: 6. CDR3 coding DNA: TGTGCCAGCAGGAAAGGGGGCGGCGAGACCCAGTACTTC. Protein sequence: CASRKGGGETQYF.

This clone showed up just once. The J gene is TRBJ2-3, the V gene TRBV2; no clear D. The CDR3 length is 14 residues. Trimming stripped 7 bases from V and 1 base from J, with 12 bases between. Looked up from germline, CDR1 is SNHLY and CDR2 is FYNNEI. The CDR3 region has the DNA TGTGCCAGCAAACCGACTGGCCGCACAGATACGCAGTATTTT. Translated: CASKPTGRTDTQYF.

This chain links TRBV18 with TRBJ1-1; 9 bases map to TRBD1. The CDR3 totals 16 residues. Germline CDR1 is KGHSH and CDR2 is LQKENI. With 3 bases clipped from V and 0 bases from J, the junction kept 5 bases outside the gene matches. Here the CDR3 reads CASSPGTGYMNTEAFF. CDR3 nucleotide sequence: TGTGCCAGCTCACCCGGGACAGGGTATATGAACACTGAAGCTTTCTTT.

DNA of the CDR3: TGTGCCAGCAGTTTAACGACGGCGGGGGAGCAGTACTTC. Its translation is CASSLTTAGEQYF. J is TRBJ2-7 and V is TRBV28; a possible D gene is TRBD2 (6 bases). Trimming took 2 bases from V and 7 from J, leaving 12 bases between them. The germline gives CDR1 MDHEN, CDR2 SYDVKM. The CDR3 extends over 13 amino acids.

The CDR3 DNA reads as TGTGCCAGCAGCTTGACAGGGGACAACACTGAAGCTTTCTTT. It codes for CASSLTGDNTEAFF. The rearrangement joins TRBV7-9 to TRBJ1-1, with 8 positions matching TRBD1. The CDR3 is made up of 14 amino acids. The V segment lost 3 bases and the J segment 2 bases; nucleotides outside the gene matches: 2. Per germline, CDR1 SEHNR and CDR2 FQNEAQ (reference sequence).

The V and J genes are TRBV14 and TRBJ2-7, with TRBD2 as a possible D gene (8 bases). The V end lost 1 base, the J end lost 4 bases, and 14 bases lay between the germline ends. The CDR3 contains 15 residues. Looked up from germline, CDR1 is SGHDN and CDR2 is FVKESK. The CDR3 region is CASSQAGGGSYEQYF. The CDR3 coding sequence is TGTGCCAGCAGCCAAGCGGGAGGGGGCTCATACGAGCAGTACTTC. Combining the CDR3 with reference TRBV14 and TRBJ2-7 gives the whole variable domain EAGVTQFPSHSVIEKGQTVTLRCDPISGHDNLYWYRRVMGKEIKFLLHFVKESKQDESGMPNNRFLAERTGGTYSTLKVQPAELEDSGVYFCASSQAGGGSYEQYFGPGTRLTVT.

This chain links TRBV28 with TRBJ2-2, with 9 positions matching TRBD2. The ends lost 3 bases at V and 5 bases at J; junction bases unmatched: 10. CDR1 is MDHEN, CDR2 SYDVKM, per germline. This CDR3 has 17 amino acids. For the CDR3, the DNA is TGTGCCAGCAGTTTGCCAGGGACTAGCTGGCGTACCGGGGAGCTGTTTTTT. The encoded protein is CASSLPGTSWRTGELFF.

The chain is built from TRBV4-2 and TRBJ2-1; possible D gene TRBD1, 5 bases. Germline lookup yields CDR1 LGHNA and CDR2 YNFKEQ. Trimming took 6 bases from V and 0 from J, leaving 9 bases between them. The CDR3 extends over 14 amino acids. The CDR3 loop reads CASRPTVSYNEQFF. In DNA form, the CDR3 reads TGTGCCAGCAGGCCGACAGTCTCCTACAATGAGCAGTTCTTC.

This clone has only one observation. The rearrangement links TRBV28 to TRBJ1-2; 8 nucleotides line up with TRBD1. This CDR3 spans 19 amino acids. The J segment lost 2 bases and the V segment lost 1 base, leaving 15 bases of the junction unmatched. CDR1 is MDHEN and CDR2 is SYDVKM in the germline V gene. The DNA for the CDR3 is TGTGCCAGCAGTTTATTCGGGGAGGGGACAGGACCTCTGAACTATGGCTACACCTTC. As protein: CASSLFGEGTGPLNYGYTF.

V is TRBV27 and J is TRBJ2-2; D is uncertain. Between the trimmed V and J ends, which lost 5 bases and 7 bases, there was a span of 5 bases. Germline V gives CDR1 MNHEY, CDR2 SMNVEV (reference sequence). This CDR3 has 11 residues. For the CDR3, the DNA is TGTGCCAGCAGTATCAGCGGGGAGCTGTTTTTT. This gives the protein CASSISGELFF.

This chain connects TRBV4-1 to TRBJ1-1; unclear D gene. The CDR3 runs to 12 residues. Looked up from germline, CDR1 is MGHRA and CDR2 is YSYEKL. Between the trimmed V and J ends, which lost 3 bases and 4 bases, there was a span of 6 bases. The CDR3 sequence: CASSHIFTEAFF. The CDR3 coding sequence is TGCGCCAGCAGCCATATTTTCACTGAAGCTTTCTTT.

The rearrangement links TRBV6-6 to TRBJ2-2, with D perhaps TRBD1 (5 bases). CDR1 is MNHNY, CDR2 SVGAGI, per germline (reference sequence). This CDR3 region has 13 residues. Trimming shortened V by 8 bases and J by 5 bases, and 12 bases separated the two germline ends. The CDR3 loop reads CASGQGWTGELFF. CDR3 nucleotide sequence: TGTGCCAGCGGGCAGGGATGGACCGGGGAGCTGTTTTTT.

V usage is TRBV29-1 and J usage is TRBJ1-3; 9 nucleotides line up with TRBD1. The J segment lost 6 bases and the V segment lost 3 bases, leaving 6 bases of the junction unmatched. This CDR3 region has 14 residues. Germline V lookup: CDR1 SQVTM, CDR2 ANQGSEA. The CDR3 DNA is TGCAGCGTTGAGCTCGACAGGGGGGAAAACACCATATATTTT. This translates into CSVELDRGENTIYF.

This clone was observed a single time. A read error may account for a junction end that differs from germline. V and J are TRBV6-2 or TRBV6-3 and TRBJ2-3, with TRBD2 identical over 9 bases. Germline V lookup: CDR1 MNHEY, CDR2 SVGEGT. The CDR3 consists of 16 residues. DNA for the CDR3: TGTGCCAGCAGGTACTGGACTAGCGCTGGGGCAGATACGCAGTATTTT. Protein sequence: CASRYWTSAGADTQYF.

This clone occurred a few times. The chain carries TRBV15 and TRBJ1-3; no definite D call. Deletions cut 1 base from V and 0 bases from J, with 13 bases between. CDR1 and CDR2 (germline): LNHNV, YYDKDF (reference sequence). The length of the CDR3 is 17 residues. CDR3 nucleotides: TGTGCCACCAGCAGAGGACCCCCAAGAGGCTCTGGAAACACCATATATTTT. Amino acid sequence: CATSRGPPRGSGNTIYF. The full variable domain, its missing parts supplied by reference TRBV15 and TRBJ1-3, is DAMVIQNPRYQVTQFGKPVTLSCSQTLNHNVMYWYQQKSSQAPKLLFHYYDKDFNNEADTPDNFQSRRPNTSFCFLDIRSPGLGDTAMYLCATSRGPPRGSGNTIYFGEGSWLTVV.

The gene calls are TRBV7-3 and TRBJ2-2; 8 bases fit TRBD2. The CDR3 is 16 amino acids. The germline V gene has CDR1 SGHTA and CDR2 FQGTGA. Losses at the gene ends were 5 bases for V and 2 bases for J; bases not matched to a gene: 7. CDR3 protein: CASSLLAEANTGELFF. Written as DNA, the CDR3 is TGTGCCAGCAGCCTACTAGCGGAAGCAAACACCGGGGAGCTGTTTTTT.

The DNA of the CDR3 is TGTGCCAGTGCGCGTGGGGACTATAGCAATCAGCCCCAGCATTTT. Amino acids: CASARGDYSNQPQHF. The chain couples TRBV6-5 to TRBJ1-5, with D tentatively TRBD1 (5 bases). Germline V gene sequence: CDR1 MNHEY, CDR2 SVGAGI. V was shortened by 9 bases and J by 0 bases, with 15 bases between the two germline ends. The CDR3 runs 15 residues.

The table lists this clone with a count of one. V and J are TRBV30 and TRBJ1-2, with D maybe TRBD1 (5 bases). The CDR3 has 14 residues. V lost 1 base, J lost 1 base, and 10 bases lay in between. In germline, CDR1 is GTSNPN, CDR2 SVGIG (reference sequence). Written as DNA, the CDR3 is TGTGCCTGGAGTGGAGCAGGGTTTAACTATGGCTACACCTTC. It translates to CAWSGAGFNYGYTF.

This clone was detected once. The V and J genes are TRBV5-1 and TRBJ2-4; 9 bases align to TRBD1. Germline CDR1 is SGHRS and CDR2 is YFSETQ. The ends lost 4 bases at V and 5 bases at J; junction bases unmatched: 4. The CDR3 contains 14 residues. DNA for the CDR3: TGCGCCAGCAGCCCCCGGGACAGGGAAAACATTCAGTACTTC. It is translated as CASSPRDRENIQYF.